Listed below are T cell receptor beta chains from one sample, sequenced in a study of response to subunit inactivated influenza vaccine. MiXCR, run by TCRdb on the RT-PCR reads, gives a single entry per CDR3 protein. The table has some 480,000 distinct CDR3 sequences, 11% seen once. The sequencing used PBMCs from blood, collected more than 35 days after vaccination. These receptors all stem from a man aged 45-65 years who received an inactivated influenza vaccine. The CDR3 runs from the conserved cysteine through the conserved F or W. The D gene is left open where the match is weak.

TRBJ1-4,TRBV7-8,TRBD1,CASSRDREDSTNEKLFF
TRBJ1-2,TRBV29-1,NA,CSVEVGPQAIGYTF
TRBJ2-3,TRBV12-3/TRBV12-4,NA,CASSPGADTQYF
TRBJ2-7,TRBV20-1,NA,CSANTGRRDSYEQYF
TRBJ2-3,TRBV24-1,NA,CATSDARAPGTDTQYF
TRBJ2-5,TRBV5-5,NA,CASSPGTTKGETQYF
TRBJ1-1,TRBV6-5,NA,CASSYSREDYTEAFF
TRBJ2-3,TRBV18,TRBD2,CASRMTSLSTDTQYF
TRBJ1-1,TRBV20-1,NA,CSASGTRGGWDEAFF
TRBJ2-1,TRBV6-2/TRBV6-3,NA,CASSYLAWSYNEQFF
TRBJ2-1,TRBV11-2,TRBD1,CASSVDTLQGAPAYNEQFF
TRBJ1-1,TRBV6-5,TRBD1,CASSRDRGQAFF
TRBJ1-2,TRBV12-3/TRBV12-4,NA,CASSLQGGFYGYTF
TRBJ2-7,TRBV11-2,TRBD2,CASSLNGLAGGPRNEQYF